This T cell receptor beta chain appears in the sequencing data of a study of identical twins. Through template switching, a universal primer site was introduced, and the cDNA contained unique molecular identifiers. TCRdb called the 5' RACE reads again in MiXCR, with one record for every CDR3 protein. The profile shows roughly 750,000 distinct CDR3 sequences, less than 25% of them singletons. The germline CDR1 and CDR2 sequences are SGHTA and FQGNSA. The CDR3 covers 14 residues. The V segment lost 5 bases and the J segment 5 bases; nucleotides outside the gene matches: 8. With no exceptions, donors were healthy Caucasians. In addition, the sample was reused for a study of T cells expressing NK-cell markers. Per that paper: Only alpha-beta TCR T cells were sorted in several experiments, using an anti-gamma-delta TCR antibody. In 5 to 7 donors, dominant CD3+CD56+NKG2C+ clones formed 1.0-7.0% of CD8+ cells.

Source material: PBMCs. This chain links TRBV7-2 with TRBJ2-5, with 7 nucleotides matching TRBD1. The TCR comes from a young woman in good health. CDR3 nucleotides: TGTGCCAGCAGCCCAGACAGGGCCAGGGAGACCCAGTACTTC. This translates into CASSPDRARETQYF.